One TCR beta chain is described in this entry. These data originate in a study of CD8 T cells in Susac syndrome. The germline gives CDR1 GTSNPN, CDR2 SVGIG (reference sequence). The V and J ends lost 2 bases and 3 bases, in that order; junction bases with no gene match: 7. CDR3 length: 15 residues. RNA in amounts of roughly 0.5 to 1 ug was reverse transcribed with random hexamers. TCRdb re-called the immunoSEQ multiplex PCR reads through MiXCR, storing one row per CDR3 protein. The sample includes 180,000 or so distinct CDR3 sequences, about 95% of them seen just once. This TCR was sampled from a human donor with multiple sclerosis. This chain links TRBV30 with TRBJ2-1, with 7 bases that match TRBD1. Sequencing was carried out using CD4+ T cells from PBMCs. The CDR3 reads CAWSRTQGVYNEQFF. The CDR3 bases are TGTGCCTGGAGTAGGACCCAGGGGGTCTACAATGAGCAGTTCTTC.